This TCR beta chain came from a study of high-grade serous ovarian cancer treatment subgroups. Study overall: Each sample yielded on average around 7,300 unique TCR beta rearrangements from more than 13,000 reads. Study-level findings and limits: Same-patient tumor repertoires overlapped at about 0.095 to 0.79; different patients barely overlapped. The analyses considered CDR3 and ignored CDR1 and CDR2.

There are 13 residues in the CDR3. The ends were cut back, 7 bases at V and 0 bases at J, with 7 bases in the middle. Germline V gives CDR1 LNHDA, CDR2 SQIVND (reference sequence). As concerns this clone: What it binds is not known.

Data came from immunoSEQ multiplex PCR; TCRdb stores just in-frame clones and leaves some out. The table includes some 20,000 clones, roughly 75% detected once. Tumor tissue was taken before any definitive surgery or chemotherapy was given. V and J are TRBV19 and TRBJ1-5; D gene unclear. The clonotype originates from a human donor with high-grade serous ovarian cancer. The sequenced material came from tumor tissue. The CDR3 region is CASNSGSNQPQHF. The CDR3 region has the DNA TGTGCCAGTAATTCTGGTAGCAATCAGCCCCAGCATTTT.